This passage covers 2 T cell receptor beta chains from one sample sequenced in a study of blood T cells in healthy people across ages. Together with a sample-barcoded 5' primer, a J-beta primer mix was included in a second PCR lasting about 7 to 11 cycles. MiXCR was run by TCRdb on the 5' RACE reads, yielding one entry per CDR3 protein. The data show just under 750,000 distinct CDR3 sequences, 22% seen once. Sequencing was done on a sample of blood. These receptors came from a man in his 70s in good health.

This chain links TRBV18 with TRBJ2-1; D perhaps matches TRBD1 (6 bases). CDR3 size: 15 residues. Trimming cost V 0 bases and J 2 bases, with 8 bases left between them. The germline V gene has CDR1 KGHSH and CDR2 LQKENI. The CDR3 here is CASSPPGHTYNEQFF. Here the CDR3 DNA reads TGTGCCAGCTCACCACCGGGACATACCTACAATGAGCAGTTCTTC.

The chain couples TRBV29-1 to TRBJ2-1; TRBD2 aligns across 8 bases. This CDR3 is built from 12 residues. The V gene's germline CDR1 is SQVTM and CDR2 ANQGSEA. The trim removed 7 bases at V and 2 bases at J, leaving 1 base unmatched. CDR3 DNA: TGCAGCGGGGGACTAGCCTACAATGAGCAGTTCTTC. It specifies CSGGLAYNEQFF.